This T cell receptor beta chain comes out of a study of CD8 T cells in Susac syndrome. Study-wide background: Active disease was present in about 6 of the sequenced Susac syndrome patients, whereas fewer than ten of them were in remission.

Study-level points and caveats: Clonal expansion did not appear in Susac syndrome CD4+ T cell repertoires. By the study's own acknowledgment, its TCR sequencing and HLA analysis included relatively few individuals.

V lost 3 bases and J 0 bases, leaving 14 bases between the germline ends. This CDR3 contains 16 residues. Reverse transcription of about 0.5 to 1 ug RNA was carried out with random hexamers. immunoSEQ multiplex PCR amplified TCR beta CDR3 across 54 Vbeta, 13 Jbeta. TCRdb called the immunoSEQ multiplex PCR reads again in MiXCR, with one record for every CDR3 protein. Among about 120,000 distinct CDR3 sequences, over 90% were seen once, and the ten largest hold roughly 0.14%. A note on this clonotype: The antigen is unknown.

This TCR was recovered from a human donor with Susac syndrome. The genes are TRBV12-3 or TRBV12-4 and TRBJ1-2, with D unresolved. The source material was CD4+ T cells from PBMCs. CDR3 protein: CASSFLSSYANYGYTF. CDR3 in DNA: TGTGCCAGCAGTTTCTTATCCTCCTATGCTAACTATGGCTACACCTTC.